The 30 T cell receptor beta chains presented below share a single source sample, sequenced in a study of cytomegalovirus exposure and HLA in healthy donors. PCR used 60 Vbeta primers and 13 Jbeta primers. Sequenced by immunoSEQ multiplex PCR; TCRdb stores in-frame clones only, minus some. The table has under 200,000 clones, approximately 77% seen once. Sequenced material: PBMCs. Receptors were obtained from a man aged 18 to 29 in good health and CMV-seronegative.

The genes are TRBV28 and TRBJ2-5, with D perhaps matching TRBD1 (5 bases). This CDR3 spans 14 amino acids. Looked up from germline, CDR1 is MDHEN and CDR2 is SYDVKM. Trimming cost V 5 bases and J 4 bases, with 14 bases left between them. CDR3 nucleotides: TGTGCCAGCAGTCAGCCCCCAGGGCCAGAGACCCAGTACTTC. This gives the protein CASSQPPGPETQYF.

J is TRBJ1-6 and V is TRBV27, with 7 bases matching TRBD1. CDR3 length: 16 amino acids. Germline loops: CDR1 MNHEY, CDR2 SMNVEV (reference sequence). V shed 2 bases, J shed 9 bases, and the junction held 10 bases outside the gene matches. CDR3 in amino acids: CASSLGAPQGPSPLHF. In nucleotides, the CDR3 is TGTGCCAGCAGTTTAGGGGCCCCACAGGGGCCTTCACCCCTCCACTTT.

The chain employs TRBV13 and TRBJ2-1; TRBD1 might be the D (8 bases). Germline V gene sequence: CDR1 PRHDT, CDR2 FYEKMQ (reference sequence). The V and J ends lost 5 bases and 6 bases respectively, with 17 bases between them. The CDR3 covers 15 residues. The CDR3 nucleotides are TGTGCCAGCAGCCTGTGGACAGGGAGGGGCAATGAGCAGTTCTTC. Encoded protein: CASSLWTGRGNEQFF.

The chain employs TRBV29-1 and TRBJ1-4; 7 bases fit TRBD1. This CDR3 comprises 14 residues. Germline V gene lookup returns CDR1 SQVTM and CDR2 ANQGSEA. Trimming at V came to 6 bases and at J to 2 bases, leaving 6 bases not matched to a gene. The CDR3 nucleotides are TGCAGCGTCGGGGACAGCCTCACTAATGAAAAACTGTTTTTT. Translated: CSVGDSLTNEKLFF.

The chain is built from TRBV4-3 and TRBJ1-2, with D unclear. The CDR3 is made up of 15 amino acids. Germline V gives CDR1 LGHNA, CDR2 YSLEER. Between the trimmed V and J ends, which lost 0 bases and 4 bases, there was a span of 12 bases. Here the CDR3 reads CASSQEFHAVYGYTF. CDR3 DNA sequence: TGCGCCAGCAGCCAAGAGTTCCATGCAGTCTATGGCTACACCTTC.

CDR3 coding DNA: TGTGCCAGCACTCGGACTAGCGGGATGACCGGGGAGCTGTTTTTT. Translating gives CASTRTSGMTGELFF. The genes are TRBV27 and TRBJ2-2, with TRBD2 matching over 12 bases. The germline V gene encodes CDR1 MNHEY and CDR2 SMNVEV (reference sequence). Trimming cost V 7 bases and J 5 bases; bases outside gene matches: 5. The length of the CDR3 is 15 residues.

The chain's CDR3 is CASSPAASGSYNEQFF. The CDR3 DNA reads TGTGCCAGCAGCCCAGCGGCGAGCGGATCCTACAATGAGCAGTTCTTC. This sequence joins TRBV7-2 and TRBJ2-1; maybe TRBD2 (5 bases). This CDR3 has 16 residues. With 5 bases removed from V and 1 base from J, the gap between germline ends came to 15 bases. Germline CDR1 reads SGHTA; CDR2 reads FQGNSA.

V usage is TRBV28 and J usage is TRBJ2-3; 10 nucleotides agree with TRBD2. The CDR3 spans 18 residues. From germline, CDR1 is MDHEN and CDR2 SYDVKM. V shed 5 bases, J shed 0 bases, and the junction held 11 bases outside the gene matches. The CDR3 loop is CASSTDSGRASSTDTQYF. The CDR3 region has the DNA TGTGCCAGCAGTACGGACAGCGGGAGGGCCTCCAGCACAGATACGCAGTATTTT.

CDR3 sequence: CASSEGRVQGLPETQYF. The CDR3 DNA reads TGTGCCAGCAGTGAAGGGAGGGTACAGGGGTTACCAGAGACCCAGTACTTC. The gene calls are TRBV6-1 and TRBJ2-5; possibly TRBD1 for D (7 bases). The CDR3 length is 17 residues. Per germline, CDR1 MNHNS and CDR2 SASEGT. V was pared by 1 base and J by 4 bases, with 19 bases between.

The rearrangement links TRBV9 to TRBJ2-1; weak D call: TRBD2 (6 bases). This CDR3 spans 16 amino acids. The germline gives CDR1 SGDLS, CDR2 YYNGEE. V shed 0 bases and J shed 7 bases, with 17 bases lying between them. CDR3 sequence (DNA): TGTGCCAGCAGCGTAGGTGGGCTAGCGTCCGGGAATGAGCAGTTCTTC. This sequence encodes CASSVGGLASGNEQFF. Complete variable domain (other parts from reference TRBV9 and TRBJ2-1): DSGVTQTPKHLITATGQRVTLRCSPRSGDLSVYWYQQSLDQGLQFLIQYYNGEERAKGNILERFSAQQFPDLHSELNLSSLELGDSALYFCASSVGGLASGNEQFFGPGTRLTVL.

A few counts support this clone. The chain has TRBV6-5 and TRBJ2-7, with D possibly TRBD2 on 5 matching bases. V was cut by 2 bases and J by 4 bases, with 15 bases left in between. Germline loops: CDR1 MNHEY, CDR2 SVGAGI. This CDR3 spans 15 amino acids. The CDR3 here is CASSYRRGTRYEQYF. The CDR3 DNA sequence: TGTGCCAGCAGTTACCGACGGGGAACACGATACGAGCAGTACTTC.

The chain employs TRBV6-5 and TRBJ2-7; D call uncertain. V lost 2 bases and J 1 base, leaving 12 bases between the germline ends. The CDR3 sequence is 15 residues long. Germline assignment: CDR1 MNHEY and CDR2 SVGAGI. CDR3 loop: CASSYSVEISYEQYF. In nucleotides, the CDR3 is TGTGCCAGCAGTTACAGCGTGGAAATATCCTACGAGCAGTACTTC.

The chain employs TRBV9 and TRBJ1-2; the match to TRBD1 covers 11 bases. The V gene's germline CDR1 is SGDLS and CDR2 YYNGEE. The CDR3 contains 16 residues. Unmatched junction bases numbered 14, after V lost 8 bases and J lost 5 bases. The CDR3 is CASTLADRGLRYGYTF. The DNA of the CDR3 is TGTGCCAGTACTCTGGCGGACAGGGGGCTTAGGTATGGCTACACCTTC. The variable domain in full, completed from reference TRBV9 and TRBJ1-2, reads DSGVTQTPKHLITATGQRVTLRCSPRSGDLSVYWYQQSLDQGLQFLIQYYNGEERAKGNILERFSAQQFPDLHSELNLSSLELGDSALYFCASTLADRGLRYGYTFGSGTRLTVV.

The chain combines TRBV4-3 with TRBJ1-3; D is perhaps TRBD1 (5 bases). The CDR3 runs to 15 residues. V was trimmed by 1 base and J by 2 bases, leaving 9 bases between them. Germline lookup yields CDR1 LGHNA and CDR2 YSLEER. CDR3 loop: CASSQAGVAGNTIYF. The DNA for the CDR3 is TGCGCCAGCAGCCAAGCGGGGGTGGCTGGAAACACCATATATTTT.

This rearrangement joins TRBV27 to TRBJ2-7, with 9 bases matching TRBD1. Per germline, CDR1 MNHEY and CDR2 SMNVEV (reference sequence). J gave up 4 bases and V 3 bases, and 7 bases lay outside the gene matches. This CDR3 contains 15 residues. The CDR3 spells CASSFGTGRGYEQYF. CDR3 bases: TGTGCCAGCAGTTTCGGGACAGGGAGGGGATACGAGCAGTACTTC.

This chain links TRBV5-6 with TRBJ1-4; D is ambiguous. Germline lookup yields CDR1 SGHDT and CDR2 YYEEEE. The CDR3 sequence is 14 residues long. The V end was cut by 2 bases, the J end by 8 bases, with 13 bases between. CDR3 nucleotides: TGTGCCAGCAGCTTTACGACTGCGGGGGAAAAACTGTTTTTT. It codes for CASSFTTAGEKLFF.

The rearrangement joins TRBV9 to TRBJ2-1; tentative D call: TRBD2 (6 bases). CDR1 SGDLS and CDR2 YYNGEE come from the germline V gene. The CDR3 totals 15 residues. Between the trimmed V and J ends, which lost 4 bases and 3 bases, there was a span of 14 bases. The CDR3 is CASSPEGPHYNEQFF. In nucleotides, the CDR3 is TGTGCCAGCAGCCCGGAGGGCCCTCACTACAATGAGCAGTTCTTC.

V and J are TRBV11-2 and TRBJ1-3; D unclear. The CDR3 runs 15 residues. Germline V CDR1 and CDR2: SGHAT, FQNNGV. The V end lost 3 bases, the J end lost 0 bases, and 9 bases lay between the germline ends. CDR3 nucleotides: TGTGCCAGCAGCTTTAGCCTTTTCTCTGGAAACACCATATATTTT. As protein: CASSFSLFSGNTIYF.

This clone was seen just once. The rearrangement uses TRBV21-1 and TRBJ1-3; TRBD1, the table's D call, lacks a check against the DNA. TRBV21-1 corresponds to a pseudogene. CDR3 size: 15 residues. CDR3: CASSKAPRTADTIYF. CDR3 in DNA: TGTGCCAGCAGCAAAGCGCCTAGGACAGCCGACACCATATATTTT.

The rearrangement links TRBV20-1 to TRBJ1-2, with D perhaps matching TRBD1 (5 bases). The CDR3 has 9 residues. CDR1 is DFQATT, CDR2 SNEGSKA, per germline (reference sequence). The V end lost 4 bases, the J end lost 14 bases, and 11 bases lay between the germline ends. CDR3 nucleotides: TGCAGTGCTACTTTCCAGGGTACCTTC. It is translated as CSATFQGTF.

The chain has TRBV5-4 and TRBJ2-3, with TRBD2 matching over 8 bases. The trim removed 6 bases at V and 6 bases at J, leaving 12 bases unmatched. This CDR3 comprises 15 residues. Germline CDR1 SGHNT, CDR2 YYREEE (reference sequence). The DNA for the CDR3 is TGTGCCAGCACGAGAGCGGGAGCCCGGGGGGATACGCAGTATTTT. Translating gives CASTRAGARGDTQYF.

This clone showed up just once. The chain combines TRBV19 with TRBJ2-7; TRBD1 might be the D (7 bases). V lost 1 base and J lost 6, with 13 bases in between. Germline V lookup: CDR1 LNHDA, CDR2 SQIVND (reference sequence). This CDR3 is 14 amino acids long. The CDR3 here is CASSIAQGGREQYF. The CDR3 DNA is TGTGCCAGTAGTATAGCCCAGGGGGGACGCGAGCAGTACTTC.

The CDR3, as DNA: TGCAGCGTTGGACTAGCGGAACCGAACACCGGGGAGCTGTTTTTT. It yields the protein CSVGLAEPNTGELFF. This sequence joins TRBV29-1 and TRBJ2-2, with 9 bases fitting TRBD2. Trimming took 4 bases from V and 0 from J; bases not matched to a gene: 3. Germline CDR1 reads SQVTM; CDR2 reads ANQGSEA. The CDR3 sequence is 15 residues long.

The rearrangement links TRBV28 to TRBJ2-5; 11 bases map to TRBD1. The V gene's germline CDR1 is MDHEN and CDR2 SYDVKM. The CDR3 has 15 amino acids. Germline trimming cut 4 bases from V and 3 bases from J; bases unmatched to any gene: 4. Written as DNA, the CDR3 is TGTGCCAGCAGTTCACCGGGACAGGGGGAAGAGACCCAGTACTTC. It is translated as CASSSPGQGEETQYF.

The rearrangement links TRBV6-6 to TRBJ1-3; D is unresolved. This CDR3 is 16 amino acids long. From germline, CDR1 is MNHNY and CDR2 SVGAGI (reference sequence). V was trimmed by 7 bases and J by 0 bases, leaving 16 bases between them. CDR3 residues: CASTFSQFFSGNTIYF. For the CDR3, the DNA is TGTGCCAGCACCTTCTCACAATTCTTCTCTGGAAACACCATATATTTT.

The chain is built from TRBV6-5 and TRBJ1-4; TRBD1 is a possible D gene (6 bases). This CDR3 contains 14 residues. The germline CDR1 and CDR2 sequences are MNHEY and SVGAGI. Trimming took 2 bases from V and 8 from J, leaving 12 bases between them. Written as DNA, the CDR3 is TGTGCCAGCAGTTACGGCAGGGGCGGAGAAAAACTGTTTTTT. Encoded protein: CASSYGRGGEKLFF.

This chain joins TRBV6-6 and TRBJ2-6; D gene unclear. CDR1 is MNHNY and CDR2 is SVGAGI in the germline V gene (reference sequence). The CDR3 runs to 16 residues. The V end was cut by 2 bases, the J end by 3 bases, with 11 bases between. CDR3: CASSYPGGIGANVLTF. In DNA, the CDR3 is TGTGCCAGCAGTTACCCCGGCGGCATTGGGGCCAACGTCCTGACTTTC.

The rearrangement links TRBV6-6 to TRBJ2-7, with 9 bases matching TRBD2. This CDR3 contains 16 residues. Trimming removed 6 bases from V and 2 bases from J; junction bases left unmatched: 11. The germline CDR1 and CDR2 sequences are MNHNY and SVGAGI (reference sequence). CDR3 DNA sequence: TGTGCCAGCAGCAAACTACTAGCGGGCCACCCCTACGAGCAGTACTTC. This gives the protein CASSKLLAGHPYEQYF.

V usage is TRBV6-5 and J usage is TRBJ2-1; D is unclear. V lost 8 bases and J 0 bases, leaving 11 bases between the germline ends. Germline V CDR1 and CDR2: MNHEY, SVGAGI. There are 14 residues in the CDR3. CDR3 bases: TGTGCCAGCGGAGCGTTAAGCTCCTACAATGAGCAGTTCTTC. Its translation is CASGALSSYNEQFF.

The table lists this clone with a few counts. The chain combines TRBV6-1 with TRBJ2-7; 8 nucleotides agree with TRBD2. Germline V gene lookup returns CDR1 MNHNS and CDR2 SASEGT. CDR3 length: 12 residues. The J segment lost 1 base and the V segment lost 8 bases, leaving 1 base of the junction unmatched. This CDR3 reads CASASGSYEQYF. DNA of the CDR3: TGTGCCAGCGCTAGCGGGTCCTACGAGCAGTACTTC.